This TCR beta chain derives from a study of T-cell reconstitution after alpha-beta-depleted transplantation in children. Study-wide results and limits: Diversity and T-cell counts at one year after transplant derived mostly from new T cells.

Researchers prepared the TCRbeta library using unique molecular identifiers, the study reports. TCRdb called the PCR reads again in MiXCR, with one record for every CDR3 protein. Of hundreds of thousands of distinct CDR3 sequences listed, roughly 16% are singletons. V shed 1 base and J shed 5 bases, with 17 bases lying between them. Germline CDR1 SGHDN, CDR2 FVKESK. The CDR3 loop spans 16 amino acids. Worth noting for this clonotype: Its target is unknown.

The chain links TRBV14 to TRBJ2-5; the D gene could be TRBD1 or TRBD2 (5 bases each). This receptor was taken from a boy under two years old who had a stem cell transplant for Wiskott-Aldrich syndrome, so the T cells may come from the graft donor. The sequenced sample was PBMCs, mostly from graft donor cells, obtained 360 days after TCRalphabeta/CD19-depleted stem cell transplant. The CDR3 nucleotides are TGTGCCAGCAGCCAAGGGGGGAGCAGGGCTCAGGAGACCCAGTACTTC. It is translated as CASSQGGSRAQETQYF.